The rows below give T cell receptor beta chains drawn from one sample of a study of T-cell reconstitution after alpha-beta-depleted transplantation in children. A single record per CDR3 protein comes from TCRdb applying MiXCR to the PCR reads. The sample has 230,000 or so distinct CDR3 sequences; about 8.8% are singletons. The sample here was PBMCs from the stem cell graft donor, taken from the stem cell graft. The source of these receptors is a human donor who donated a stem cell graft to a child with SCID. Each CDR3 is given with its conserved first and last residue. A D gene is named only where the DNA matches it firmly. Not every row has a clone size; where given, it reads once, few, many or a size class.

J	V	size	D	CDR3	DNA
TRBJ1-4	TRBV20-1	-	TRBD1	CSAYHGTDEKLFF	TGCAGTGCCTATCACGGGACAGACGAAAAACTGTTTTTT
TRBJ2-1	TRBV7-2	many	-	CASSLYGGGEQFF	TGTGCCAGCAGCTTATACGGGGGTGGGGAGCAGTTCTTC
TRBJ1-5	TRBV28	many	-	CASSLRGTPPKAQHF	TGTGCCAGCAGTTTAAGAGGGACACCCCCAAAAGCCCAGCATTTT
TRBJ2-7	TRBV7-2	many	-	CASSPTRLDSYEQYF	TGTGCCAGCAGCCCCACTCGGCTGGACTCCTACGAGCAGTACTTC
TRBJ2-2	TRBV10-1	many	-	CASRREPGTGELFF	TGCGCCAGCAGAAGGGAACCGGGGACCGGGGAGCTGTTTTTT
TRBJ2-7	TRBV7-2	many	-	CASSFRAAEQYF	TGTGCCAGCAGCTTCCGGGCGGCCGAGCAGTACTTC
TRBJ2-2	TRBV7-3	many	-	CASRKGLNTGELFF	TGTGCCAGCAGGAAGGGTTTAAACACCGGGGAGCTGTTTTTT
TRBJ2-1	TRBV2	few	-	CASSEALAGKDQQFF	TGTGCCAGCAGTGAAGCGCTTGCGGGGAAGGATCAGCAGTTCTTC
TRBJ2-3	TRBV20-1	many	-	CSARDPARGDTQYF	TGCAGTGCTAGAGATCCCGCCCGGGGAGATACGCAGTATTTT
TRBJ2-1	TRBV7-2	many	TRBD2	CASSLVGTSVENEQFF	TGTGCCAGCAGCTTAGTAGGGACTAGCGTGGAGAATGAGCAGTTCTTC